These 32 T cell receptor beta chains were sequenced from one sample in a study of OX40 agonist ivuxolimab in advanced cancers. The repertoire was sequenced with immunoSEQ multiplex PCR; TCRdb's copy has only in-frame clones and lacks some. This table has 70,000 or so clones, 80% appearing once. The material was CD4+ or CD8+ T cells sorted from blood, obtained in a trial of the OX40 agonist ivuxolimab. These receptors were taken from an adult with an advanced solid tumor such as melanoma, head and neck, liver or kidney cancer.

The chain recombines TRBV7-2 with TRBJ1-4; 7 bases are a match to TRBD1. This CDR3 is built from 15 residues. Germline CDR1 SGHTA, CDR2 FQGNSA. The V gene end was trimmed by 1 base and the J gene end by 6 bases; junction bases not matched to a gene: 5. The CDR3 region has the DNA TGTGCCAGCAGCTTAGTGGCAGGGGGTGATGAAAAACTGTTTTTT. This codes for CASSLVAGGDEKLFF.

The CDR3 DNA reads as TGTGCCAGCAAAGGAGGGGGCGGTGAAGCTTTCTTT. It encodes CASKGGGGEAFF. This chain joins TRBV2 and TRBJ1-1; 7 positions agree with TRBD1. Unmatched junction bases numbered 6, after V lost 7 bases and J lost 7 bases. The CDR3 is 12 residues long. Germline V gene sequence: CDR1 SNHLY, CDR2 FYNNEI.

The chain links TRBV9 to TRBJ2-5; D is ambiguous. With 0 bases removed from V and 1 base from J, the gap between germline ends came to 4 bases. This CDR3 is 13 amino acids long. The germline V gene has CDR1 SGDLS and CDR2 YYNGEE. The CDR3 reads CASSVGFQETQYF. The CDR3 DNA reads TGTGCCAGCAGCGTAGGGTTCCAAGAGACCCAGTACTTC.

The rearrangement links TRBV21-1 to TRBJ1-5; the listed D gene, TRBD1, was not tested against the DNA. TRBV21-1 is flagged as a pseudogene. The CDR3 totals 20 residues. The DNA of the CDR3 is TGTGCCAGCAGCAAAAGGGGGGCTTTGGGACAGGGGAGATGCAATCAGCCCCAGCATTTT. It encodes CASSKRGALGQGRCNQPQHF.

CDR3 sequence reads: CASSQDRGGGNYGYTF. CDR3 DNA sequence: TGCGCCAGCAGCCAAGATCGGGGGGGAGGGAACTATGGCTACACCTTC. The chain has TRBV4-3 and TRBJ1-2, with D possibly TRBD1 on 5 matching bases. Per germline, CDR1 LGHNA and CDR2 YSLEER. CDR3 length: 16 amino acids. V gave up 0 bases and J gave up 2 bases, with 13 bases separating them.

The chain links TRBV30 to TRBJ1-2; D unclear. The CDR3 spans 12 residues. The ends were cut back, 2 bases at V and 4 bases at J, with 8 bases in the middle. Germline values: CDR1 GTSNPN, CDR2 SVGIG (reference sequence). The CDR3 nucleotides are TGTGCCTGGAGTAGAAAGATCTATGGCTACACCTTC. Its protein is CAWSRKIYGYTF.

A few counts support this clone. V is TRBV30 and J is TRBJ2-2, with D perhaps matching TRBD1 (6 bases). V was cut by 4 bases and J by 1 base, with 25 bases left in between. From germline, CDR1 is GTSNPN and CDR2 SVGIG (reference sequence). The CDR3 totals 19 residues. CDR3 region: CAWIPLSGPDRRNTGELFF. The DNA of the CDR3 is TGTGCCTGGATCCCGCTTTCTGGGCCTGACAGGAGGAACACCGGGGAGCTGTTTTTT.

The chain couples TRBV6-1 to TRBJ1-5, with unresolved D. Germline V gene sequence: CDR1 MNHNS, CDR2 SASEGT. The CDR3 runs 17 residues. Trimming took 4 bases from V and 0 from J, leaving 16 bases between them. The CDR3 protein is CASSALQSSLSNQPQHF. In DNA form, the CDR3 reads TGTGCCAGCAGTGCACTTCAGAGCTCACTTAGCAATCAGCCCCAGCATTTT.

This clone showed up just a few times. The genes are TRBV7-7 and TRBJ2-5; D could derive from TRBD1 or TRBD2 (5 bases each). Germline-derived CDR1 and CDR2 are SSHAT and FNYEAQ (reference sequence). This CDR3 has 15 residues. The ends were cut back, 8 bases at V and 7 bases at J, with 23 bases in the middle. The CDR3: CASARGATGGVTQYF. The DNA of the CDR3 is TGTGCCAGCGCGAGGGGAGCGACGGGTGGGGTGACCCAGTACTTC.

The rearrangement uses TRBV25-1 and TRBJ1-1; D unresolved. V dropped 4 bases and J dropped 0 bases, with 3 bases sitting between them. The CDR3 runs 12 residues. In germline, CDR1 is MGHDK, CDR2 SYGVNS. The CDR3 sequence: CASSVVNTEAFF. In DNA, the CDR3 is TGTGCCAGCAGTGTAGTGAACACTGAAGCTTTCTTT.

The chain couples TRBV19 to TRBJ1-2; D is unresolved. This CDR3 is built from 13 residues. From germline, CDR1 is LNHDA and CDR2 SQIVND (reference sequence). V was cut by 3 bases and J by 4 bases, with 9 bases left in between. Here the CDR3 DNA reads TGTGCCAGTAGTATGGGTCAGGTCTATGGCTACACCTTC. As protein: CASSMGQVYGYTF.

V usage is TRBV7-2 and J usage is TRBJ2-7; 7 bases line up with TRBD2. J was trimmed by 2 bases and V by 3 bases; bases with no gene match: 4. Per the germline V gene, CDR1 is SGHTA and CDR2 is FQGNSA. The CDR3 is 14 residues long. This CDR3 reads CASSFGGKAYEQYF. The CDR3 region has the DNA TGTGCCAGCAGCTTCGGGGGGAAGGCCTACGAGCAGTACTTC.

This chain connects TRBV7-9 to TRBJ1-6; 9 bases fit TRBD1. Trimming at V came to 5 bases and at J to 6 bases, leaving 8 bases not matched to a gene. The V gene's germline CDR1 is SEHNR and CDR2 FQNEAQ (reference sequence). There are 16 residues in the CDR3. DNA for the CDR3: TGTGCCAGCAGCCGATTACAGGGGGCGCTTAATTCACCCCTCCACTTT. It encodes CASSRLQGALNSPLHF.

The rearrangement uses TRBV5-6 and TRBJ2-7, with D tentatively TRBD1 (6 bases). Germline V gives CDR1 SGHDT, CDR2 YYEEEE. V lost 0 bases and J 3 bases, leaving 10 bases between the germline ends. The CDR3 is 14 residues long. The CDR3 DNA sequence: TGTGCCAGCAGCTTGGTACGCAGGGGCTACGAGCAGTACTTC. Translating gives CASSLVRRGYEQYF.

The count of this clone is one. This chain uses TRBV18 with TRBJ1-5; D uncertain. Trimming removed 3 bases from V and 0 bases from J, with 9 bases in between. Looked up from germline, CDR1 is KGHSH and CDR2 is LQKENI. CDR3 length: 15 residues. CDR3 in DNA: TGTGCCAGCTCACCGAGCGCAGTTAGCAATCAGCCCCAGCATTTT. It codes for CASSPSAVSNQPQHF.

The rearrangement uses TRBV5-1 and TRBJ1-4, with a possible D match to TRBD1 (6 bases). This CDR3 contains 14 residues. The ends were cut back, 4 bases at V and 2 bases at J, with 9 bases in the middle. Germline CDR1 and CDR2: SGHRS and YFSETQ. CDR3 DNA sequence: TGCGCCAGCAGCGGGGGGGGCACTAATGAAAAACTGTTTTTT. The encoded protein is CASSGGGTNEKLFF.

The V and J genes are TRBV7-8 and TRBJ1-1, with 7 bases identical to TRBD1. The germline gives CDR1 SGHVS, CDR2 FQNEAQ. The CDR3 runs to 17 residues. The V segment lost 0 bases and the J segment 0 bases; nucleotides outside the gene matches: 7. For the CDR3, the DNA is TGTGCCAGCAGCTTAGCAGGGGGCGGATCCTTGAACACTGAAGCTTTCTTT. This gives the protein CASSLAGGGSLNTEAFF. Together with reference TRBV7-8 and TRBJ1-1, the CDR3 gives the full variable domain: GAGVSQSPRYKVAKRGQDVALRCDPISGHVSLFWYQQALGQGPEFLTYFQNEAQLDKSGLPSDRFFAERPEGSVSTLKIQRTQQEDSAVYLCASSLAGGGSLNTEAFFGQGTRLTVV.

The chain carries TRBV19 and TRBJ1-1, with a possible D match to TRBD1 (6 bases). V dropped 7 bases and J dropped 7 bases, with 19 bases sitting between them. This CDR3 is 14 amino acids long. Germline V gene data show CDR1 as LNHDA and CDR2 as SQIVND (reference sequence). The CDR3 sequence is CASTTLGGPGEAFF. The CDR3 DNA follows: TGTGCCAGTACCACCCTTGGGGGGCCGGGTGAAGCTTTCTTT.

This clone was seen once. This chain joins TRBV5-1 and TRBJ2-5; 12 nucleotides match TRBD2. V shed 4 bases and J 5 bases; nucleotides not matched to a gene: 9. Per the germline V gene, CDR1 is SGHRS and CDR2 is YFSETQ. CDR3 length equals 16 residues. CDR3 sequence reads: CASSPPTSGGGETQYF. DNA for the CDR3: TGCGCCAGCAGCCCGCCGACTAGCGGGGGAGGGGAGACCCAGTACTTC. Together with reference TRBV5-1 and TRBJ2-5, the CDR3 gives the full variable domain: KAGVTQTPRYLIKTRGQQVTLSCSPISGHRSVSWYQQTPGQGLQFLFEYFSETQRNKGNFPGRFSGRQFSNSRSEMNVSTLELGDSALYLCASSPPTSGGGETQYFGPGTRLLVL.

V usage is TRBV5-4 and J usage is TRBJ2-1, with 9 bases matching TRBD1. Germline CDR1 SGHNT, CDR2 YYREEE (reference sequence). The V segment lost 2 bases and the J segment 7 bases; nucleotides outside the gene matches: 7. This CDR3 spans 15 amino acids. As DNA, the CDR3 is TGTGCCAGCAGCTTTTGGACAGGGGCAACAAATGAGCAGTTCTTC. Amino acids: CASSFWTGATNEQFF.

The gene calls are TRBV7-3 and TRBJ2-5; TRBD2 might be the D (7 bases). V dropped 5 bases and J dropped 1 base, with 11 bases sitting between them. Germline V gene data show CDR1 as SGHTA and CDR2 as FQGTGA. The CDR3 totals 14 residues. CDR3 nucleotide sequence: TGTGCCAGCAGCCGGGGAGGGGGCCAAGAGACCCAGTACTTC. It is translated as CASSRGGGQETQYF.

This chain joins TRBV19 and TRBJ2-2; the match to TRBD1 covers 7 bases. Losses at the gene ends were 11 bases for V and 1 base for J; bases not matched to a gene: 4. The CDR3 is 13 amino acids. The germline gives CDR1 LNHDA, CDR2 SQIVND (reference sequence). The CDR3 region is CASRTGNTGELFF. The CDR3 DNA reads TGTGCCTCTCGGACAGGGAACACCGGGGAGCTGTTTTTT.

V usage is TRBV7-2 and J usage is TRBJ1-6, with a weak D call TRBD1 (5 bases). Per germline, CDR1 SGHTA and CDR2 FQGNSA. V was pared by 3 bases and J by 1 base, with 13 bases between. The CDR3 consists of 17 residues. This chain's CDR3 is CASSFTQGRSYNSPLHF. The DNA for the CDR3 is TGTGCCAGCAGCTTCACGCAGGGAAGGTCCTATAATTCACCCCTCCACTTT.

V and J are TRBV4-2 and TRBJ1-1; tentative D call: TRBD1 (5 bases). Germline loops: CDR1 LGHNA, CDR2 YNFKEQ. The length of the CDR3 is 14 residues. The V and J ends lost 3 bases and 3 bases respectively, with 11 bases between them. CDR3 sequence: CASSHLQGDTEAFF. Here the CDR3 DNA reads TGTGCCAGCAGCCACCTTCAGGGAGACACTGAAGCTTTCTTT.

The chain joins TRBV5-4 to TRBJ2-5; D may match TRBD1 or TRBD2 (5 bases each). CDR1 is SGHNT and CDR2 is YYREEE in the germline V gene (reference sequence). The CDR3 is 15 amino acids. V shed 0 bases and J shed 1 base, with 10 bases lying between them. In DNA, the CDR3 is TGTGCCAGCAGCTTGGCCCTGGGGACCCAAGAGACCCAGTACTTC. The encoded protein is CASSLALGTQETQYF.

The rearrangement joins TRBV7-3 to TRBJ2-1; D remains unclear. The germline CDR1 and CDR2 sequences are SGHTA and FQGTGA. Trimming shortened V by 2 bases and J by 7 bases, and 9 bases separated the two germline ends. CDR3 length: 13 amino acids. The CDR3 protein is CASSLLAANEQFF. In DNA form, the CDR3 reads TGTGCCAGCAGCTTACTGGCCGCAAATGAGCAGTTCTTC.

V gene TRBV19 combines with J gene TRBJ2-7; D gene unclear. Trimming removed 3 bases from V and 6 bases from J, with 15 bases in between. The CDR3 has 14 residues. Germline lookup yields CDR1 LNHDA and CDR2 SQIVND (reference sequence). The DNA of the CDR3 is TGTGCCAGTAGTATGGCCCTCTTGGGTTCCGAGCAGTACTTC. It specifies CASSMALLGSEQYF.

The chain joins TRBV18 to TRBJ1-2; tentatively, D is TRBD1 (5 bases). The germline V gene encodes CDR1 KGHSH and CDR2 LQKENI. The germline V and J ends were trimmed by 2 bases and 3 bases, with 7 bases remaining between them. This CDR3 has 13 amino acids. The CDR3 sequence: CASSPGADYGYTF. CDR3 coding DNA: TGTGCCAGCTCACCAGGGGCGGACTATGGCTACACCTTC.

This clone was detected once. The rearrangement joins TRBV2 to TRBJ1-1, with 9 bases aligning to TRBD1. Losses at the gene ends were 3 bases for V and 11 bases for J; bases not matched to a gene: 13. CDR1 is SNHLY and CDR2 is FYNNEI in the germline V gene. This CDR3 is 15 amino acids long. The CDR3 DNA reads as TGTGCCAGCAGTGATAGGAGGACAGGGGTACGCGTGGCTTTCTTT. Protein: CASSDRRTGVRVAFF.

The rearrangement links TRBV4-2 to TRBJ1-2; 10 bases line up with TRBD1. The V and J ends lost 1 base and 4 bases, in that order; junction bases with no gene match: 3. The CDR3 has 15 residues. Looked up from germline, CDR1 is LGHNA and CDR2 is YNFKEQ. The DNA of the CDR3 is TGTGCCAGCAGCCAAGGTGGACAGGGGGGCTATGGCTACACCTTC. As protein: CASSQGGQGGYGYTF.

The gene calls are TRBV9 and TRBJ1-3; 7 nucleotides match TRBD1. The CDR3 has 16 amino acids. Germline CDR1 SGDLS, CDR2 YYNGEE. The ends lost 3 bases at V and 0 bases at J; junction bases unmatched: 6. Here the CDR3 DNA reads TGTGCCAGCAGCGACACAGGGGTCCTCTCTGGAAACACCATATATTTT. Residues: CASSDTGVLSGNTIYF.

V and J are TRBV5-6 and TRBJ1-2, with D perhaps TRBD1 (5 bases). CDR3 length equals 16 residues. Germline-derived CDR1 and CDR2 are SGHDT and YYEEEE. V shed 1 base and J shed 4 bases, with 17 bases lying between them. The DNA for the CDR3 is TGTGCCAGCAGCTTGCGGGGCGGGGCGGGGAGCTATGGCTACACCTTC. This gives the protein CASSLRGGAGSYGYTF.